The present T cell receptor beta chain was sequenced within a study of OX40 agonist ivuxolimab in advanced cancers. Baseline, cycle 4 day 1, and cycle 7 day 1 were the blood sampling points. Sequencing used immunoSEQ multiplex PCR; TCRdb keeps in-frame clones, though not all of them. The sample lists about 82,000 clones; roughly 84% were seen once. Between the trimmed V and J ends, which lost 3 bases and 0 bases, there was a span of 6 bases. CDR1 is MDHEN, CDR2 SYDVKM, per germline. The CDR3 loop spans 15 amino acids. This receptor was obtained from an adult with an advanced solid tumor such as melanoma, head and neck, liver or kidney cancer. The chain has TRBV28 and TRBJ2-6; D is unclear. This sample comprised CD4+ or CD8+ T cells sorted from blood, obtained in a trial of the OX40 agonist ivuxolimab. Here the CDR3 DNA reads TGTGCCAGCAGTTTTTCGGTCTCTGGGGCCAACGTCCTGACTTTC. Translated: CASSFSVSGANVLTF. The full variable domain, its missing parts supplied by reference TRBV28 and TRBJ2-6, is DVKVTQSSRYLVKRTGEKVFLECVQDMDHENMFWYRQDPGLGLRLIYFSYDVKMKEKGDIPEGYSVSREKKERFSLILESASTNQTSMYLCASSFSVSGANVLTFGAGSRLTVL.